This section outlines one TCR beta chain sequence together with its context. This sample was taken from a study of T cell changes during pregnancy in multiple sclerosis. CDR3 length equals 13 residues. Germline V lookup: CDR1 GTSNPN, CDR2 SVGIG (reference sequence). The junction had 3 bases not matched to a gene; V was cut back by 5 bases and J by 4 bases. Produced via immunoSEQ multiplex PCR; TCRdb's table is partial and in-frame only. Here the sample spans fewer than 85,000 clones, 92% being singletons. The J gene is TRBJ2-5, the V gene TRBV30; 11 bases line up with TRBD2. This specimen consisted of peripheral blood, obtained before pregnancy. This receptor was identified in a female donor with multiple sclerosis, enrolled in a pregnancy study. The CDR3 reads CAWDGTSGETQYF. Written as DNA, the CDR3 is TGTGCCTGGGACGGGACTAGCGGAGAGACCCAGTACTTC.